The rows below give T cell receptor beta chains drawn from one sample of a study of T-cell memory formation after mild COVID-19. In TCRdb, the 5' RACE reads were re-called with MiXCR into one record per CDR3 protein. Of more than 75,000 distinct CDR3 sequences in the sample, more than 11% are singletons; the top ten hold 25% to 35%. Sequencing was carried out using PBMCs or a T cell subset sorted from them (not recorded which). The receptor source for this set is an adult woman who had mild COVID-19 (a few samples of this study predate the infection). Cell type and time point are not known. The conserved cysteine and the conserved F or W are not part of the CDR3 here. Each record gives: J gene, V gene, CDR3 protein.

j_gene: TRBJ1-2; v_gene: TRBV5-1; CDR3aa: ASSPTPGQPGYT
j_gene: TRBJ1-1; v_gene: TRBV4-1; CDR3aa: ASSQVYGQVGMNTEAF
j_gene: TRBJ1-2; v_gene: TRBV19; CDR3aa: ASSRATGGYT
j_gene: TRBJ2-1; v_gene: TRBV7-6; CDR3aa: ASSQGRGTYNEQF
j_gene: TRBJ2-5; v_gene: TRBV6-5; CDR3aa: ASSYFVVPGKGSGTQY
j_gene: TRBJ2-5; v_gene: TRBV7-6; CDR3aa: ASSSESAGPIQH
j_gene: TRBJ1-1; v_gene: TRBV9; CDR3aa: ASSVDGTPGDTEAF
j_gene: TRBJ2-7; v_gene: TRBV5-1; CDR3aa: ASSLDGAYEQY
j_gene: TRBJ2-1; v_gene: TRBV6-2/TRBV6-3; CDR3aa: ASSYDMGLAGGNEQF
j_gene: TRBJ2-1; v_gene: TRBV7-9; CDR3aa: ASMGEREIDEQF
j_gene: TRBJ2-3; v_gene: TRBV7-8; CDR3aa: ASSLKRVPSTDTQY
j_gene: TRBJ2-1; v_gene: TRBV27; CDR3aa: ASSLSRVLDRGVYNEQF
j_gene: TRBJ1-1; v_gene: TRBV30; CDR3aa: AWSEFGMNTEAF
j_gene: TRBJ2-1; v_gene: TRBV20-1; CDR3aa: SARRLAGTNEQF
j_gene: TRBJ1-1; v_gene: TRBV20-1; CDR3aa: SASPLMGQGTEAF
j_gene: TRBJ2-1; v_gene: TRBV29-1; CDR3aa: SGLGLAGGPSYNEQF
j_gene: TRBJ1-1; v_gene: TRBV7-2; CDR3aa: ASSQTGALWNTEAF
j_gene: TRBJ1-1; v_gene: TRBV15; CDR3aa: ATSEDREVISVEAF
j_gene: TRBJ1-2; v_gene: TRBV28; CDR3aa: ASSADRGVHYGYT
j_gene: TRBJ2-1; v_gene: TRBV20-1; CDR3aa: SARALQRADNEQF
j_gene: TRBJ2-5; v_gene: TRBV27; CDR3aa: ASSNLGSLAGVSETQY
j_gene: TRBJ2-1; v_gene: TRBV4-2; CDR3aa: ASSQDWGYEQF
j_gene: TRBJ2-7; v_gene: TRBV5-6; CDR3aa: ASSSPDHYSGGEQY
j_gene: TRBJ2-7; v_gene: TRBV6-5; CDR3aa: ASSSLQGQLYEQY
j_gene: TRBJ2-5; v_gene: TRBV27; CDR3aa: ASSNLMGYQETQY
j_gene: TRBJ2-1; v_gene: TRBV12-3/TRBV12-4; CDR3aa: ASSLDLGQGSYNEQF
j_gene: TRBJ2-2; v_gene: TRBV29-1; CDR3aa: SVDEGQGWNTGELF
j_gene: TRBJ2-3; v_gene: TRBV9; CDR3aa: ASSGGSADTQY
j_gene: TRBJ2-5; v_gene: TRBV6-6; CDR3aa: ASSYSGTGEETQY
j_gene: TRBJ2-1; v_gene: TRBV4-3; CDR3aa: ASSPLGSYDEQF
j_gene: TRBJ2-7; v_gene: TRBV20-1; CDR3aa: SARDRASPTREQY
j_gene: TRBJ2-6; v_gene: TRBV20-1; CDR3aa: SAPDLSSGANVLT
j_gene: TRBJ1-2; v_gene: TRBV7-9; CDR3aa: ASSLARPSGNYGYT
j_gene: TRBJ2-7; v_gene: TRBV27; CDR3aa: ASRGPPYEQY
j_gene: TRBJ2-2; v_gene: TRBV6-5; CDR3aa: ASSYSTGNTGELF
j_gene: TRBJ2-7; v_gene: TRBV7-9; CDR3aa: ASRELVVTGAPYEQY
j_gene: TRBJ2-5; v_gene: TRBV20-1; CDR3aa: SARDGLAGGQETQY
j_gene: TRBJ1-5; v_gene: TRBV12-3/TRBV12-4; CDR3aa: ASSFFHPSRGDQPQH
j_gene: TRBJ2-7; v_gene: TRBV12-3/TRBV12-4; CDR3aa: ASSADNGAYEQY
j_gene: TRBJ2-5; v_gene: TRBV28; CDR3aa: ASSFGLAGWETQY
j_gene: TRBJ2-3; v_gene: TRBV11-2; CDR3aa: ASSLEWAGGPTDTQY
j_gene: TRBJ2-5; v_gene: TRBV29-1; CDR3aa: SVEATSGGPQETQY
j_gene: TRBJ2-7; v_gene: TRBV7-6; CDR3aa: ASSLDYEQY